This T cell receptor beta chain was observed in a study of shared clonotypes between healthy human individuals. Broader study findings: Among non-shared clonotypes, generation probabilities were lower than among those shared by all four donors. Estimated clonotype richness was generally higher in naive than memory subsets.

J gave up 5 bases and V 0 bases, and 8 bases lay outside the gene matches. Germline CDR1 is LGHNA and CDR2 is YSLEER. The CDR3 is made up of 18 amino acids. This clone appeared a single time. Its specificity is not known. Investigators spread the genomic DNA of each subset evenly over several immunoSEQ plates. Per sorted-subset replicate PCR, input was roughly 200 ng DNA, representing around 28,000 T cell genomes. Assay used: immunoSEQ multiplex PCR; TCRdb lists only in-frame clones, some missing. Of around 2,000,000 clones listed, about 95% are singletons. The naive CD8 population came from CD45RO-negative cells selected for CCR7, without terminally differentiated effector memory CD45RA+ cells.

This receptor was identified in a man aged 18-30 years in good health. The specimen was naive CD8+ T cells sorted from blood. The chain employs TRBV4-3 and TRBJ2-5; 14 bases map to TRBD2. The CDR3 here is CASSQDETSGRAGETQYF. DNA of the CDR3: TGCGCCAGCAGCCAAGATGAGACTAGCGGGAGGGCCGGCGAGACCCAGTACTTC.